This T cell receptor (beta chain) was retrieved from a study of blood T cell repertoires in COVID-19. In germline, CDR1 is SEHNR, CDR2 FQNEAQ (reference sequence). After removal of 6 bases from V and 7 bases from J, the junction contained 4 bases not matched to a gene. The CDR3 consists of 14 residues. Under the authors' procedure: Estimation of nucleated cell counts was performed using reference gene primer amplification. Method: immunoSEQ multiplex PCR; TCRdb's copy keeps in-frame clones and lacks some. The DNA gave D and trimming, while V, J and clone size come from that table. Of some 130,000 clones in the sample, roughly 90% were seen once.

The sample taken for sequencing was peripheral blood. This chain connects TRBV7-9 to TRBJ1-6; TRBD1 agrees at 9 bases. This sequence was found in a man aged 55 to 70 with COVID-19, enrolled during active disease. CDR3 in DNA: TGTGCCAGCAGGGAAACAGGGGGCAATTCACCCCTCCACTTT. Its protein product is CASRETGGNSPLHF. The complete variable domain, with remaining parts taken from reference TRBV7-9 and TRBJ1-6, reads DTGVSQNPRHKITKRGQNVTFRCDPISEHNRLYWYRQTLGQGPEFLTYFQNEAQLEKSRLLSDRFSAERPKGSFSTLEIQRTEQGDSAMYLCASRETGGNSPLHFGNGTRLTVT.